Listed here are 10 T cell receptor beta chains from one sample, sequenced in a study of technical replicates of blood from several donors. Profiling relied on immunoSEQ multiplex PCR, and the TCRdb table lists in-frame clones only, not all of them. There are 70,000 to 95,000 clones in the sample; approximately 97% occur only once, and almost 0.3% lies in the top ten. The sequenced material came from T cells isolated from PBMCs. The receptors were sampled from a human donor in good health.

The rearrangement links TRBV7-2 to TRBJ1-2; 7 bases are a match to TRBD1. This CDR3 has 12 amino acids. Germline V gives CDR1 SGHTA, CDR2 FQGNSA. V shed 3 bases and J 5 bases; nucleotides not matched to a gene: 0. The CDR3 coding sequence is TGTGCCAGCAGCTTGGGACAGTATGGCTACACCTTC. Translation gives CASSLGQYGYTF.

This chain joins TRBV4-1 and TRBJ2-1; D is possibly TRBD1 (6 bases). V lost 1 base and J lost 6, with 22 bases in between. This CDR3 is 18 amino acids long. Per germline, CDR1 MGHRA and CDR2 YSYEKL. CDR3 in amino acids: CASSQATYRVTDSNEQFF. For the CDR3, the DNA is TGCGCCAGCAGCCAAGCCACTTACAGGGTAACGGACAGCAATGAGCAGTTCTTC.

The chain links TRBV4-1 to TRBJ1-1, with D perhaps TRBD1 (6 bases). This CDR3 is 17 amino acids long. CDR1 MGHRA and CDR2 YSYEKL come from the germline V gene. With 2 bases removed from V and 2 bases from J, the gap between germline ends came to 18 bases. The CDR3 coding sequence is TGCGCCAGCAGCCAACCAGGCCGTCGGGGGGCCAACACTGAAGCTTTCTTT. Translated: CASSQPGRRGANTEAFF.

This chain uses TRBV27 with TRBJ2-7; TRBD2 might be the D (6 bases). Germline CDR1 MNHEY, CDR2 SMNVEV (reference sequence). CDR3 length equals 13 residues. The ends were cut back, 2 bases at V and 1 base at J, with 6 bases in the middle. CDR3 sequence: CASSLGRSYEQYF. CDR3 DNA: TGTGCCAGCAGTTTAGGGAGGTCCTACGAGCAGTACTTC.

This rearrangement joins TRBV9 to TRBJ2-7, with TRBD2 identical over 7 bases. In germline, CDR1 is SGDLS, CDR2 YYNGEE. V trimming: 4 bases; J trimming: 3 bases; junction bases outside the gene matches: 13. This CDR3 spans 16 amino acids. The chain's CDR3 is CASSPTSGREIYEQYF. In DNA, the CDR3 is TGTGCCAGCAGCCCTACTTCGGGGCGGGAGATCTACGAGCAGTACTTC.

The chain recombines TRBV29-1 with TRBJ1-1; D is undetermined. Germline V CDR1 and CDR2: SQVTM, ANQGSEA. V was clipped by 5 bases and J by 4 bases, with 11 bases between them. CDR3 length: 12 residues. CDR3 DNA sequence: TGCAGCGTTATCTCCGGGTCCACTGAAGCTTTCTTT. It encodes CSVISGSTEAFF.

The CDR3 nucleotides read TGTGCCTGGAGCCCCGGGGGTAGCGGGCAAGAGACCCAGTACTTC. It is translated as CAWSPGGSGQETQYF. The J gene is TRBJ2-5, the V gene TRBV30; 7 positions agree with TRBD2. In germline, CDR1 is GTSNPN, CDR2 SVGIG (reference sequence). V was pared by 3 bases and J by 2 bases, with 9 bases of the junction left unmatched. The length of the CDR3 is 15 residues.

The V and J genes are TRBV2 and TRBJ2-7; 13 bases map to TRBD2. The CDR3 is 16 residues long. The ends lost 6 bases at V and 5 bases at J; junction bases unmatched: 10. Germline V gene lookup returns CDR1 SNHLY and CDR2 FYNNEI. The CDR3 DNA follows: TGTGCCAGCAGCCTCTCCGGGACTAGCGGGATAAACGAGCAGTACTTC. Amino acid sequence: CASSLSGTSGINEQYF.

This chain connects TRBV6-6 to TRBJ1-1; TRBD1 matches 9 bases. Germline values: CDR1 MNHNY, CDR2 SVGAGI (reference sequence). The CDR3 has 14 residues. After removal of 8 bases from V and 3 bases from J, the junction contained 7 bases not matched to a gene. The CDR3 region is CASEGDREDTEAFF. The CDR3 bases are TGTGCCAGCGAGGGGGACAGGGAGGACACTGAAGCTTTCTTT.

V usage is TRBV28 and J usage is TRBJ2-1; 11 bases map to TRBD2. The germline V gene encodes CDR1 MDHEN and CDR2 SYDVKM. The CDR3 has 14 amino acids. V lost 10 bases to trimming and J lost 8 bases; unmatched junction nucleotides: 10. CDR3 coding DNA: TGTGCCACCCTGACTAGCGGGAACGCATATGAGCAGTTCTTC. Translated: CATLTSGNAYEQFF.